Listed below are T cell receptor beta chains from one sample, sequenced in a study of blood T cell repertoires in COVID-19. Clones were read by immunoSEQ multiplex PCR, and TCRdb kept only the in-frame ones, dropping some. The table shows 120,000 to 150,000 clones, with around 80% occurring only once. What was sequenced was peripheral blood. These receptors all stem from a human donor in a cohort sampled during active COVID-19. Each CDR3 is given with its conserved first and last residue. A D gene is named only where the DNA matches it firmly. Clone size appears in some rows only: once, few, many, or a class for an expanded clone.

clone size: once; V gene: TRBV19; D gene: TRBD1; J gene: TRBJ1-3; CDR3 DNA: TGTGCCAGTAGTCAAACAAGGGACAGACGAAACACCATATATTTT; CDR3 protein: CASSQTRDRRNTIYF
clone size: once; V gene: TRBV28; D gene: TRBD2; J gene: TRBJ2-5; CDR3 DNA: TGTGCCAGCACCCTCGGGACTAGCGGGGGGGCAGAAGAGACCCAGTACTTC; CDR3 protein: CASTLGTSGGAEETQYF
clone size: .; V gene: TRBV5-1; D gene: .; J gene: TRBJ2-2; CDR3 DNA: TGCGCCAGCAGCTTGTGGCAGGGCGCCGGGGAGCTGTTTTTT; CDR3 protein: CASSLWQGAGELFF
clone size: .; V gene: TRBV18; D gene: .; J gene: TRBJ2-1; CDR3 DNA: TGTGCCAGCTCACCCTTGGCAGGGGCGTACAATGAGCAGTTCTTC; CDR3 protein: CASSPLAGAYNEQFF
clone size: .; V gene: TRBV30; D gene: .; J gene: TRBJ1-1; CDR3 DNA: TGTGCCTGGAGTCCCCCGGCAGGGAAGACTGAAGCTTTCTTT; CDR3 protein: CAWSPPAGKTEAFF
clone size: .; V gene: TRBV6-6; D gene: TRBD2; J gene: TRBJ2-4; CDR3 DNA: TGTGCCAGCAGTTCACGCGGGGGGGCCAAAAACATTCAGTACTTC; CDR3 protein: CASSSRGGAKNIQYF
clone size: .; V gene: TRBV5-4; D gene: TRBD1; J gene: TRBJ1-1; CDR3 DNA: TGTGCCAGCAGCCTGACTGAGGGGGCCCACGAAGCTTTCTTT; CDR3 protein: CASSLTEGAHEAFF
clone size: few; V gene: TRBV5-4; D gene: TRBD1; J gene: TRBJ1-6; CDR3 DNA: TGTGCCAGCAGCGCGGGACAGGCCGGGAGGTCACCCCTCCACTTT; CDR3 protein: CASSAGQAGRSPLHF
clone size: .; V gene: TRBV4-3; D gene: TRBD1; J gene: TRBJ1-1; CDR3 DNA: TGCGCCAGCAGACCAGGACTGACAGGGCCGAACACTGAAGCTTTCTTT; CDR3 protein: CASRPGLTGPNTEAFF
clone size: .; V gene: TRBV19; D gene: TRBD2; J gene: TRBJ2-4; CDR3 DNA: TGTGCCAGTAGTGCCGGGACTAGCGGGTACATTCAGTACTTC; CDR3 protein: CASSAGTSGYIQYF
clone size: .; V gene: TRBV6-6; D gene: .; J gene: TRBJ1-5; CDR3 DNA: TGTGCCAGCAGCCCTCGTTCCAGGGGCAATCAGCCCCAGCATTTT; CDR3 protein: CASSPRSRGNQPQHF
clone size: .; V gene: TRBV19; D gene: TRBD2; J gene: TRBJ2-1; CDR3 DNA: TGTGCCAGTAGTCCCACCCTAGCGGGGATATACAATGAGCAGTTCTTC; CDR3 protein: CASSPTLAGIYNEQFF
clone size: .; V gene: TRBV19; D gene: .; J gene: TRBJ2-2; CDR3 DNA: TGTGCCAGTAGTCCGGGGTTCACCGGGGAGCTGTTTTTT; CDR3 protein: CASSPGFTGELFF
clone size: .; V gene: TRBV5-1; D gene: .; J gene: TRBJ1-1; CDR3 DNA: TGCGCCAGCAGCCCCGGACAGCCGAACACTGAAGCTTTCTTT; CDR3 protein: CASSPGQPNTEAFF
clone size: once; V gene: TRBV5-1; D gene: .; J gene: TRBJ1-1; CDR3 DNA: TGCGCCAGCAGCTTAAGCTTACAGGGGAACACTGAAGCTTTCTTT; CDR3 protein: CASSLSLQGNTEAFF
clone size: .; V gene: TRBV6-5; D gene: .; J gene: TRBJ2-1; CDR3 DNA: TGTGCCAGCAGGGGGGGTCCTGAGCAGTTCTTC; CDR3 protein: CASRGGPEQFF
clone size: .; V gene: TRBV7-2; D gene: TRBD1; J gene: TRBJ1-5; CDR3 DNA: TGTGCCAGCAGGTCGGGACAGAACCTTGGGCCCCAGCATTTT; CDR3 protein: CASRSGQNLGPQHF
clone size: .; V gene: TRBV30; D gene: .; J gene: TRBJ1-4; CDR3 DNA: TGTGCCTGGAGTGTACAGGGCGGTGAAAAACTGTTTTTT; CDR3 protein: CAWSVQGGEKLFF
clone size: .; V gene: TRBV7-9; D gene: TRBD1; J gene: TRBJ1-4; CDR3 DNA: TGTGCCAGCAGCCACGCACAGGGGAGAAAACTGTTTTTT; CDR3 protein: CASSHAQGRKLFF
clone size: .; V gene: TRBV20-1; D gene: .; J gene: TRBJ1-1; CDR3 DNA: TGCAGTGCTATTGACGGGGGCACTGAAGCTTTCTTT; CDR3 protein: CSAIDGGTEAFF
clone size: few; V gene: TRBV6-5; D gene: TRBD1; J gene: TRBJ2-7; CDR3 DNA: TGTGCCAGCAGTTACAGGGACAGGGGTTACGAGCAGTACTTC; CDR3 protein: CASSYRDRGYEQYF
clone size: .; V gene: TRBV3-1/TRBV3-2; D gene: TRBD2; J gene: TRBJ2-6; CDR3 DNA: TGTGCCAGCAGCCAGCGGGCGGGGGGTTGGGGGCTGGGGGCCAACGTCCTGACTTTC; CDR3 protein: CASSQRAGGWGLGANVLTF
clone size: .; V gene: TRBV18; D gene: TRBD1; J gene: TRBJ2-7; CDR3 DNA: TGTGCCAGCTCACCAACGACAGGGGCGTCCTACGAGCAGTACTTC; CDR3 protein: CASSPTTGASYEQYF